Included here is one T cell receptor beta chain sequence, with context. The junction departs from the called germline gene at one end, perhaps through a read error. These data are taken from a study of T cell repertoires in cytomegalovirus infection. Overall study context: Indicated by public TCR beta signatures were CMV infection and matching HLA type.

TCRdb re-analysed the reads in MiXCR, keeping a single row per CDR3 protein. The profile covers some 400,000 distinct CDR3 sequences, with 25% to 40% appearing a single time and roughly 13% taken by the ten largest. This CDR3 comprises 16 residues. Germline V CDR1 and CDR2: DFQATT, SNEGSKA (reference sequence). What was sequenced was PBMCs. The gene calls are TRBV20-1 and TRBJ1-6, with a possible D match to TRBD1 (6 bases). The clonotype originates from a human donor in good health (CMV status not recorded). Some clones in this sample may be carry-over from other donors' samples. The CDR3 here is CSARAPRGAYNSPLHF. The CDR3 DNA sequence: TGCAGTGCTAGAGCTCCCCGGGGGGCCTATAATTCCCCCCTCCACTTT.